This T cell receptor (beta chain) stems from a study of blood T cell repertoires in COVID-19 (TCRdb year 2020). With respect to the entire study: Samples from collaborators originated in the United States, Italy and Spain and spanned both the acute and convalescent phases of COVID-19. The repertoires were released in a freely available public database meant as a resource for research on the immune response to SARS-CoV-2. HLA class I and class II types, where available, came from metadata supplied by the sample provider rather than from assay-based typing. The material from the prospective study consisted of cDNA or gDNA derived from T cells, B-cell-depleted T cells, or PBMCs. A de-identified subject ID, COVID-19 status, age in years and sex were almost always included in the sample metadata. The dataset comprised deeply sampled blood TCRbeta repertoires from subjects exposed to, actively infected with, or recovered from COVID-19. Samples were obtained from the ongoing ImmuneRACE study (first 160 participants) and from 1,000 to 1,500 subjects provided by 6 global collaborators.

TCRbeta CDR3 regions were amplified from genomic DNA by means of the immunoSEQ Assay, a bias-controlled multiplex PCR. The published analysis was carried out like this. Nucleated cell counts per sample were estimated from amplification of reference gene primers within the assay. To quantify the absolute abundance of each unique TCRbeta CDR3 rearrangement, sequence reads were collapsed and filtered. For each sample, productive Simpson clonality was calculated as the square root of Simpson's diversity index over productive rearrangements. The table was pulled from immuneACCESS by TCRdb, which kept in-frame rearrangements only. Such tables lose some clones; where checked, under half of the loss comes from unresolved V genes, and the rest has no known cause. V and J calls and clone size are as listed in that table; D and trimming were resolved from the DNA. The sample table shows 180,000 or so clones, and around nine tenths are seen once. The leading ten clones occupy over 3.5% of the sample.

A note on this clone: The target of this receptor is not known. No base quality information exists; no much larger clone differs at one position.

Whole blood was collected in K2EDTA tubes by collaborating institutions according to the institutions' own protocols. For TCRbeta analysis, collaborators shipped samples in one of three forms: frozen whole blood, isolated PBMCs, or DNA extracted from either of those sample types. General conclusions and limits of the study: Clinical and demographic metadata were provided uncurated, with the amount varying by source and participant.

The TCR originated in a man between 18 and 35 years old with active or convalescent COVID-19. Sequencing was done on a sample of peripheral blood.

The DNA sequence is as follows: TGTGCCAGCAGCCAGGGGGGTAGCAATCAGCCCCAGCATTTT. The resulting protein is CASSQGGSNQPQHF. The chain is assembled from TRBV5-4 and TRBJ1-5, and TRBD1 matches 7 of the central bases. After removal of 4 bases from V and 0 bases from J, the junction retains 1 base not matched to a gene. Including the terminal cysteine and phenylalanine, the CDR3 comprises 14 residues. Left in the record is the CDR3 DNA by itself, 42 bases read in frame from the first base. CDR1 and CDR2 are read off the germline V gene (reference sequence) as SGHNT and YYREEE.